This record looks at one T cell receptor beta chain sequence and its context. Its binding antigen is unknown. No much larger clonotype is one base removed from it; base qualities were not supplied. This specimen belongs to a study of blood T cell repertoires in COVID-19 (dated by TCRdb to 2018 to 2020). For context, the study as a whole: Samples covering the acute and convalescent phases of COVID-19 were provided by collaborators in the United States, Italy and Spain. The prospective study material was composed of cDNA or gDNA derived from T cells, B-cell-depleted T cells, or PBMCs. Deeply sampled blood TCRbeta repertoires from subjects exposed to, actively infected with, or recovered from COVID-19 were included in the dataset. The repertoires were released in a freely available public database meant as a resource for research on the immune response to SARS-CoV-2. The samples were drawn from two sources: the first 160 participants of the ongoing ImmuneRACE study, and 1,254 subjects contributed by 6 global collaborators. The sample metadata nearly always contained a de-identified subject ID, COVID-19 status, age in years and sex. HLA class I and class II types, where available, came from metadata supplied by the sample provider rather than from assay-based typing.

Samples from volunteer blood donors who had recovered from COVID-19 were contributed by a second Seattle source. The collaborating institutions used their own protocols to collect whole blood in K2EDTA tubes. Collaborator samples were shipped for TCRbeta analysis as frozen whole blood, isolated PBMCs, or DNA extracted from either sample type. The germline V gene encodes CDR1 SGHAT and CDR2 FQNNGV. For this chain, trimming is 3 bases at the V end and 8 bases at the J end, and the number of junction bases without a gene match is 10. From the cysteine through the phenylalanine, the CDR3 covers 15 amino acids. The read is trimmed to its CDR3 DNA, 45 bases read in frame from base 1. What the study reported, not specific to this receptor: Clinical and demographic metadata were provided uncurated, with the amount varying by source and participant.

The immunoSEQ Assay, a bias-controlled multiplex PCR, was used to amplify TCRbeta CDR3 regions from genomic DNA. In the authors' own workflow: The number of nucleated cells in each sample was estimated from the amplification of reference gene primers within the assay. To quantify the absolute abundance of each unique TCRbeta CDR3 rearrangement, sequence reads were collapsed and filtered. Productive Simpson clonality was computed per sample as the square root of Simpson's diversity index over productive rearrangements. As stored in TCRdb, this immuneACCESS dataset retains in-frame rearrangements with V and J assigned. A fraction of the clones does not appear; measured against another copy, unresolved V genes explain less than half of the discrepancy, and the remainder lacks a known reason. For V, J and clone size, that table is used; D and trimming come from the DNA. This sample comprises approximately 210,000 clones, roughly 90% of them detected only once. The ten largest clonotypes hold roughly 6.2% of the sample.

Sequenced sample: peripheral blood. The chain joins TRBV11-2 to TRBJ1-2; a stretch of 9 junction bases matches TRBD1. The receptor comes from a woman between 35 and 50 years old who had recovered from COVID-19. In nucleotide form, the sequence is TGTGCCAGCAGCTTTTTAAAGGACAGGGGAAGGGGCTACACCTTC. Its protein reads: CASSFLKDRGRGYTF.